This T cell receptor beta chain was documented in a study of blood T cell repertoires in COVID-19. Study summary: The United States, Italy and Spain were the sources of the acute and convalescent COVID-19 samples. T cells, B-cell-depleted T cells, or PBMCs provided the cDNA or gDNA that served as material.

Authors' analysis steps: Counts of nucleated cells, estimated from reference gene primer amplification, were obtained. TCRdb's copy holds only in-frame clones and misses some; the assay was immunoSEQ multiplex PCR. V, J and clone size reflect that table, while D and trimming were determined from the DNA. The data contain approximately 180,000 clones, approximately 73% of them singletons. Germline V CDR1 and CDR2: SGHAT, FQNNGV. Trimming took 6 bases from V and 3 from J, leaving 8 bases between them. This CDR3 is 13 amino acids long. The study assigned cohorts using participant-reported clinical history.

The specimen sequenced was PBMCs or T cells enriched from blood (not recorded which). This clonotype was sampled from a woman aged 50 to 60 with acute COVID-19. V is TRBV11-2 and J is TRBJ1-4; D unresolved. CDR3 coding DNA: TGTGCCAGCAGACGACTGTCTAATGAAAAACTGTTTTTT. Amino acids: CASRRLSNEKLFF.